A selection of T cell receptor beta chains follows, all from one sample in a study of cytomegalovirus exposure and HLA in healthy donors. Sequencing was performed with immunoSEQ multiplex PCR; in TCRdb, only in-frame clones are kept and a portion is missing. The profile covers about 200,000 clones, with about 86% appearing a single time and around 0.34% taken by the ten largest. Sequencing input: PBMCs. These receptors all come from a woman aged 25 to 45 in good health and CMV-seronegative. The CDR3 runs from the conserved cysteine through the conserved F or W. D genes are given only for firm matches. Clone size is stated in some rows and not others, as once, few, many or a class when expanded.

j_gene | d_gene | abundance | v_gene | CDR3nt | CDR3aa
TRBJ2-7 | TRBD2 | NA | TRBV2 | TGTGCCAGCATAAGGGGAGGGACGCCTTACGAGCAGTACTTC | CASIRGGTPYEQYF
TRBJ2-7 | NA | NA | TRBV29-1 | TGCAGCGTTGTGGGACACACTACCTCCTACGAGCAGTACTTC | CSVVGHTTSYEQYF
TRBJ1-2 | NA | NA | TRBV5-5 | TGTGCCAGCAGCTTGAATCCGGTGTGGCAGGGTGGCTACACCTTC | CASSLNPVWQGGYTF
TRBJ1-1 | NA | NA | TRBV5-1 | TGCGCCAGCAGCTTTACAGGACGCGGTCTAGCTTTCTTT | CASSFTGRGLAFF
TRBJ2-4 | NA | NA | TRBV6-5 | TGTGCCAGCAGTTACTCGGTGGCCTCCAAAAACATTCAGTACTTC | CASSYSVASKNIQYF
TRBJ1-2 | TRBD1 | NA | TRBV19 | TGTGCCAGTAGTACGGGGGGACAGGGGGCCTACACCTTC | CASSTGGQGAYTF
TRBJ2-2 | NA | NA | TRBV28 | TGTGCCAGCGAGGCGGGAAGTGACGGGGAGCTGTTTTTT | CASEAGSDGELFF
TRBJ2-7 | TRBD1 | once | TRBV4-1 | TGCGCCAGCAGCCAAGGCCCCACGGGACAGGGGGCGGGCGAGCAGTACTTC | CASSQGPTGQGAGEQYF
TRBJ2-7 | NA | NA | TRBV2 | TGTGCCAGCAGTGTCCGAGATACAGGAGCCTACGAGCAGTACTTC | CASSVRDTGAYEQYF
TRBJ2-7 | TRBD1 | NA | TRBV5-1 | TGCGCCAGCAGCCCGGGACAGGGGTTGCGGGAGCAGTACTTC | CASSPGQGLREQYF
TRBJ2-7 | TRBD1 | NA | TRBV6-5 | TGTGCCAGCAGCCGCCCGGGCAGGGGGTACGAGCAGTACTTC | CASSRPGRGYEQYF
TRBJ2-5 | NA | NA | TRBV7-9 | TGTGCCAGCAGCCTACTTGGAGAGACCCAGTACTTC | CASSLLGETQYF
TRBJ2-1 | TRBD2 | NA | TRBV6-6 | TGTGCCAGCAGCCCTAGCGGAACTAGCGTGCCGCGGCAGTTCTTC | CASSPSGTSVPRQFF
TRBJ2-7 | NA | NA | TRBV10-2 | TGCGCCAGCTCACCCATCGAGGTGAAGGAGCAGTACTTC | CASSPIEVKEQYF
TRBJ2-7 | TRBD2 | NA | TRBV18 | TGTGCCAGCTCACCACCCCCCGGACTAGCGGGAGGCCACGAGCAGTACTTC | CASSPPPGLAGGHEQYF
TRBJ2-7 | NA | NA | TRBV6-1 | TGTGCCAGCAGTTCGGTTCCCTACGAGCAGTACTTC | CASSSVPYEQYF
TRBJ2-1 | TRBD2 | NA | TRBV9 | TGTGCCAGCAGCGTAAGCGGGGGGGCCGGGAATGAGCAGTTCTTC | CASSVSGGAGNEQFF
TRBJ2-2 | NA | NA | TRBV4-1 | TGCGCCAGCAGCCAAGATTCGAGCGGAAACACCGGGGAGCTGTTTTTT | CASSQDSSGNTGELFF
TRBJ2-7 | TRBD2 | NA | TRBV4-1 | TGCGCCAGCAGCCAGGGGGTTGAGATAGCGGGCTCCTACGAGCAGTACTTC | CASSQGVEIAGSYEQYF
TRBJ2-7 | TRBD1 | NA | TRBV10-3 | TGTGCCATCATGGGGGCAGGGGGTCCCTACGAGCAGTACTTC | CAIMGAGGPYEQYF
TRBJ2-7 | NA | NA | TRBV29-1 | TGCAGCGTTAAAAACAGAGTCACCTACGAGCAGTACTTC | CSVKNRVTYEQYF